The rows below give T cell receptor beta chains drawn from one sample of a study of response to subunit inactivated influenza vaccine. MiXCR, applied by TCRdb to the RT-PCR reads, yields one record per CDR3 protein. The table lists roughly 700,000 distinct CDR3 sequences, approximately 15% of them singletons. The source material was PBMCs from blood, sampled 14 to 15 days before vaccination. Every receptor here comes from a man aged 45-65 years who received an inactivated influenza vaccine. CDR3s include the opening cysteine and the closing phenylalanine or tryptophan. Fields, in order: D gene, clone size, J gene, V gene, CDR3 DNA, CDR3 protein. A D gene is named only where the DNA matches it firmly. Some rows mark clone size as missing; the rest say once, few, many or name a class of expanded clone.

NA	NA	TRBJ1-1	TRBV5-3	TGTGCCAGAATCCTACTAACAGGGCTGAACACTGAAGCTTTCTTT	CARILLTGLNTEAFF
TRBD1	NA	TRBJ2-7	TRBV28	TGTGCCAGCAGTTTAACAGGGGGCGGGCAGTACTTC	CASSLTGGGQYF
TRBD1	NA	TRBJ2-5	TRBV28	TGTGCCAGCAGTTTAATAGGGACAGTTGAGACCCAGTACTTC	CASSLIGTVETQYF
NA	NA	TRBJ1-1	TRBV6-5	TGTGCCAGCAGTTACTCCCCCGATGGGGCTGGTACTGAAGCTTTCTTT	CASSYSPDGAGTEAFF
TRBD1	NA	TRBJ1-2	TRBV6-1	TGTGCCAGCAGGGGGACAGGGTTTCATGGCTACACCTTC	CASRGTGFHGYTF
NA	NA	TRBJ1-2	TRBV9	TGTGCCAGCAGCGAGGAGGTCGGTAATGGCTACACCTTC	CASSEEVGNGYTF
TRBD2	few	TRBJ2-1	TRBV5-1	TGCGCCAGCAGCTTGACTAGCGGGAGGGCCTCCCTCCGGAATGAGCAGTTCTTC	CASSLTSGRASLRNEQFF
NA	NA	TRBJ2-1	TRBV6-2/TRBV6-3	TGTGCCAGCAGTTACACCCCCAGCGGTATCGATGAGCAGTTCTTC	CASSYTPSGIDEQFF
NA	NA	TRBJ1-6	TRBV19	TGTGCCAGTAGTGTGGGAGTATTCGCATCACCCCTCCACTTT	CASSVGVFASPLHF
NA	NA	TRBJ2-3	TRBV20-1	TGCAGTGCTAGCTACAATACCATGCGACTGGATACGCAGTATTTT	CSASYNTMRLDTQYF
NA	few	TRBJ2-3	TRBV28	TGTGCCAGCAGTCTAACAGTTCTCCATAAAACAGATACGCAGTATTTT	CASSLTVLHKTDTQYF
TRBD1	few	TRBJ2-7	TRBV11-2	TGTGCCAGCAGCCGAACCCCCGGGACAGGGTACCACGAGCAGTACTTC	CASSRTPGTGYHEQYF
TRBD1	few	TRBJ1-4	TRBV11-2	TGTGCCAGCAGCAGAGGACAGGGTACCGAAAAACTGTTTTTT	CASSRGQGTEKLFF
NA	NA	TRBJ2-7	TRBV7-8	TGTGCCAGCAGCTTAGGGCGGGGGCGAATTGATAACGAGCAGTACTTC	CASSLGRGRIDNEQYF
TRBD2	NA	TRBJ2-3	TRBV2	TGTGCCAGCAGTCAGACGTATAGCGGGGGGGCCTTCACAGATACGCAGTATTTT	CASSQTYSGGAFTDTQYF
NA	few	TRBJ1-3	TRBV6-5	TGTGCCAGCAGTTACAGCTCTAACTCTGGAAACACCATATATTTT	CASSYSSNSGNTIYF
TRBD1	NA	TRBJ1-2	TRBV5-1	TGCGCCAGCAGCGAAACAGGGGGCACCTATGGCTACACCTTC	CASSETGGTYGYTF
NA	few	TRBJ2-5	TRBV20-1	TGCAGTGCTGGGAGTAGCTGGAAACAAGAGACCCAGTACTTC	CSAGSSWKQETQYF
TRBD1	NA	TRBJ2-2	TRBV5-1	TGCGCCAGCAGCCCCGGGGACAGGGACACCGGGGAGCTGTTTTTT	CASSPGDRDTGELFF
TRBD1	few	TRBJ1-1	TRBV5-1	TGCGCCAGCAGCTGGGGACAGGGCAAGAGTACTGAAGCTTTCTTT	CASSWGQGKSTEAFF
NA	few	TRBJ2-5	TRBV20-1	TGCAGTGCTTTCCGGGAGACCCAGTACTTC	CSAFRETQYF
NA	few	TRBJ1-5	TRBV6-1	TGTGCCAGCAGTCTCGGACTAAATAGCAATCAGCCCCAGCATTTT	CASSLGLNSNQPQHF
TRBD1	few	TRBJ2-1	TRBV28	TGTGCCAGCAGCAGGGGACAGGAGCAGTTCTTC	CASSRGQEQFF
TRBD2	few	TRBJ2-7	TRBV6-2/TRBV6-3	TGTGCCAGCAGACCACCCCTAGCGGGAGGGCCGTACGAGCAGTACTTC	CASRPPLAGGPYEQYF
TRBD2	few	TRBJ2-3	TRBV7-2	TGTGCCAGCAGCTTAGAACGGGGGGGGAGGACAGATACGCAGTATTTT	CASSLERGGRTDTQYF
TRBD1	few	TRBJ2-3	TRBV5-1	TGCGCCAGCAGCTTGGAAGGACAGGCTAGCACAGATACGCAGTATTTT	CASSLEGQASTDTQYF
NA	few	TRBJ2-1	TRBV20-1	TGCAGTGCTAGAAGGCTAGAGCAGTACAATGAGCAGTTCTTC	CSARRLEQYNEQFF
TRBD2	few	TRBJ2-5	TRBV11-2	TGTGCCAGCAGCCCGACTAGCGGGTGGGGCCGATTCCAAGAGACCCAGTACTTC	CASSPTSGWGRFQETQYF
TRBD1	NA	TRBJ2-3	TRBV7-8	TGTGCCAGCACCAACACAGGGGGCTTCAGCACAGATACGCAGTATTTT	CASTNTGGFSTDTQYF
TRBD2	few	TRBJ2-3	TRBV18	TGTGCCAGCTCACCTGTGACTAGCGGACATGGGGCCGAGACAGATACGCAGTATTTT	CASSPVTSGHGAETDTQYF
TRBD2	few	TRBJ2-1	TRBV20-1	TGCAGTGCTAGCGGGACTAGCGGGACCAATGAGCAGTTCTTC	CSASGTSGTNEQFF
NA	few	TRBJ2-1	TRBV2	TGTGCCAGCATAGCGGAACACTCCTACAATGAGCAGTTCTTC	CASIAEHSYNEQFF
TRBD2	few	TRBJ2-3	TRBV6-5	TGTGCCAGCAGTTACGACTCTATGCTGGGGAGCGGGGCCACAGATACGCAGTATTTT	CASSYDSMLGSGATDTQYF
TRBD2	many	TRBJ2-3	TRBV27	TGTGCCAGCAGCCATGAGCGGGGCCCCACAGATACGCAGTATTTT	CASSHERGPTDTQYF
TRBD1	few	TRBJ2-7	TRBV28	TGTGCCAGCAGCTATAAGACAGGGGGCTACGAGCAGTACTTC	CASSYKTGGYEQYF
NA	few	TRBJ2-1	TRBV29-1	TGCAGCGTTTCTGGGGCCTCCTGGAATGAGCAGTTCTTC	CSVSGASWNEQFF
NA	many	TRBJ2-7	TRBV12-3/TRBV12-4	TGTGCCAGCAGTTTCGGGCCCTACGAGCAGTACTTC	CASSFGPYEQYF
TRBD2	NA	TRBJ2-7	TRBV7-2	TGTGCCAGCAGCATAAGACTAGCGGGGGCATACGAGCAGTACTTC	CASSIRLAGAYEQYF
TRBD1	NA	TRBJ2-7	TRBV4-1	TGCGCCAGCAGCCAAGGCGGGACAGGGGTCGAGCAGTACTTC	CASSQGGTGVEQYF
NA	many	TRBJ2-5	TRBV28	TGTGCCAGCAGTTTTGGGGCGGAGACCCAGTACTTC	CASSFGAETQYF